This T cell receptor (beta chain) was found in a study of cytomegalovirus exposure and HLA in healthy donors (dated by TCRdb to the late 2010s). Turning to the overall study: According to an earlier analysis of a few hundred of the donors, 150 million to 200 million T cells yielded 90 million to 140 million unique TCR beta sequences and around 300 Gb of sequence data. An early release covering about 600 HLA-typed donors comprised approximately 300 gigabases of sequencing data and tens of millions of unique TCR sequences. Of the approximately 370 genotyped donors, more than 75% were placed in the genetic ancestry cluster associated with self-reported Caucasian donors. The study aimed to test whether cataloging public T cell receptors could reveal signatures of past pathogen exposure. The study used immunosequencing to profile the T cell repertoires of 670 or so subjects and linked those repertoires to cytomegalovirus serostatus. Besides the first cohort of about 730 subjects, a separate validation cohort made up of 120 different subjects was used. High-throughput TCR immunosequencing, statistical association of individual TCRs with disease status, and machine learning were combined to predict cytomegalovirus infection status. A later analysis re-analyzed previously published TCR beta repertoires from about 730 donors and added high-resolution HLA genotyping to study TCR occurrence patterns. Rather than drawing on any new phenotypic data, the later analysis identified candidate immune exposures from TCR beta sequences and the way those sequences occurred across donors. An earlier analysis of fewer than 700 of the donors applied high-throughput TCR beta sequencing to assess whether each TCR beta V gene segment acted as functional or pseudogenic. Donor age, sex, ethnicity and CMV serostatus were collected together with the repertoire data. A later genetic analysis took genome-wide SNP genotypes for about three fifths of the 666 donors and used that subset as a discovery cohort. All discovery cohort repertoires had been generated on a single sequencing platform. HLA typing included class I and class II loci at four-digit resolution. Typing coverage varied by locus: roughly 629-640 donors for A, B, C, DRB1 and DQB1; roughly 520 for DQA1; 600 to 610 for DPA1; some 470 for DPB1. Roughly five DR-DQ haplotypes were handled as single units for association and clustering because linkage in the cohort was strong. Among 350 to 400 genotyped donors of the cohort, an average of approximately 250,000 unique TCR beta nucleotide sequences were sequenced per donor, 15% to 20% of them non-productive.

Paper-wide results and their limitations: Linkage disequilibrium might explain the correlated functional status among segregating V segments, but an unknown experimental factor could not be excluded. A later genetic analysis associated a missense DCLRE1C variant with V-gene and J-gene trimming of TCR beta chains, and an independent cohort replicated the association. In an earlier analysis of 587 of the donors, most TCR beta V segments appeared in productive rearrangements about 87% or about 30% of the time, broadly matching IMGT annotations. In a later analysis, HLA-associated TCR beta chains were found to be more clonally expanded and to have lower generation probabilities than equally common non-associated chains. A later analysis associated some 17,000 TCR beta sequences with specific HLA alleles at a false discovery rate of 0.05. A few of the identified cytomegalovirus-associated TCR beta chains were confirmed in vitro to be specific for cytomegalovirus antigens. Cytomegalovirus status was reported to be diagnosed by the classifier with high specificity and sensitivity in both the original and validation cohorts. A later analysis found that TCR association rates varied across HLA loci, with DRB1 alleles showing the most associated TCRs and HLA-C alleles the fewest. Most TCR sequences were seen in very few donors, while some public TCRs were found in many individuals. The only immune exposure information available for the cohort was CMV serostatus. Because HLA typing was unavailable for some donors at each locus, only the typed subset was used in association tests. According to a later analysis, parvovirus B19, influenza, CMV and Epstein-Barr virus appeared linked to several top co-occurrence clusters. The study listed approximately 160 TCR beta chains as associated with cytomegalovirus. When HLA alleles, especially DR and DQ, strongly co-occurred, attributing TCR associations to individual alleles was difficult. A later genetic analysis reported fewer N-insertions in productive TCRs among donors in an Asian-associated ancestry cluster than the approximately 700-donor mean. In a later analysis, most CMV-associated TCR beta chains were found to appear HLA-restricted, with HLA associations seemingly driven largely by CMV exposure. Only TCR beta chains were sequenced in this cohort, and the absence of alpha or paired-chain data limited detectable features. The 87-base-pair reads could not distinguish some IMGT-functional V segments, including TRBV6-2 and TRBV6-3, so those segments were excluded. The sequencing pipeline was judged likely to have produced a cluster of highly shared sequence variants as a technical artifact. Around 16 rarely observed V segments, including chromosome 9 orphons, were excluded from the earlier analysis of approximately 500 of the donors because counts were too low. The authors suggested that the approach could potentially be extended to other disease states and immunological phenotypes. A further reported finding was that TCR beta sequences accurately predicted the HLA-A and HLA-B alleles for most subjects in the first cohort. Roughly uniform sequencing depth across donors was assumed in presence/absence analyses, although this assumption may not hold.

In the case of this clone: Its antigen target is currently unknown. The input lacks base qualities; no much larger clone sits a single base away.

Library preparation employed the immunoSEQ multiplex PCR assay. For the multiplex PCR, a mixture combining 60 forward primers for TCR Vbeta segments and 13 reverse primers for TCR Jbeta segments was used. A multiplex PCR assay on genomic DNA amplified the CDR3 region of rearranged TCR beta genes. Amplified TCR beta libraries were sequenced as 87-base-pair reads on the Illumina HiSeq System. The study's processing was this. A later analysis tallied tens of millions of unique TCR beta chains across the 666 repertoires, and some 10 million of those chains were shared by two or more donors. Raw reads were error-corrected and collapsed into unique sequences by a nearest-neighbor algorithm in which closely related sequences were merged to remove PCR and sequencing errors. To assign V, D and J gene segments, CDR3 sequences were aligned to IMGT reference sequences. For a sequence to be retained, a match of at least six nucleotides was required to both a V gene segment and a J gene segment. A rearrangement was called productive if the CDR3 had no stop codons and remained in frame with V and J, and every other rearrangement was called non-productive. Following IMGT convention, CDR3 was defined as the stretch from the second conserved V-encoded cysteine up to the conserved J-encoded phenylalanine. The earlier analysis of about 610 of the donors excluded sequences that lacked an unambiguous match to a single V gene segment. In an earlier analysis of a few hundred of the donors, a V segment was called functional when productive rearrangements were above 56.7%, and segregating when the standard deviation between donors exceeded 5%. A statistical classification framework was built for diagnosing cytomegalovirus status from the catalog of TCR beta chain sequences. In a later analysis, TCR nucleotide sequences were compared against IMGT/GENE-DB human TR gene sequences so that V and J genes could be assigned. Using the TCRdist pipeline, a later analysis assigned CDR3 sequences along with most-parsimonious VDJ recombination scenarios. A later analysis defined each TCR beta chain by its CDR3 amino acid sequence plus V-gene family, and excluded reads lacking a unique V-gene family. In a later analysis, approximately 640 highly shared, low-generation-probability nucleotide sequences were removed to address suspected cross-contamination and a sequencing artifact. A later analysis calculated a clonal expansion index for each public chain from normalized within-repertoire ranks of inferred template counts. A later analysis computed generation probabilities with a VDJ recombination model fitted to out-of-frame rearrangements, and checked the results against IGoR. In a later analysis, TCR-TCR, TCR-HLA and TCR-CMV co-occurrence was scored with hypergeometric tests, and a repertoire-size bias correction was applied to TCR pairs. In a later analysis, false discovery rates were estimated by permuting HLA or CMV assignments 20 times. In a later analysis, co-occurring TCRs were grouped using DBSCAN, with TCRdist sequence similarity added in when clustering inside HLA-allele-positive subsets. For co-occurrence clustering, repertoires with fewer than 30,000 or more than 120,000 public chains were excluded, along with 4 to 6 repertoires with anomalous nucleotide sharing. What TCRdb holds here is the immuneACCESS table cut down to in-frame rearrangements. Part of the clones is not present; checked against another copy, under half of the missing clones reflect an unresolved V gene, and the others are unexplained. From that table come the V and J calls and clone size; the DNA was used to work out D and trimming. This sample has around 200,000 clones in its table, and about 75% of those were observed once. 1.5% to 2% of the sample belongs to the ten largest clones.

In total, roughly 670 healthy bone marrow donors made up the cohort. All cohort members were sampled while nominally healthy, although unrecorded immune exposures were likely present. The donor was CMV seronegative and belonged to the group of 320 or so seronegative cohort members. Each donor provided a peripheral blood sample, and peripheral blood mononuclear cells were used for TCR beta sequencing. Genomic DNA extraction from the blood cell samples was performed with the Qiagen DNeasy Blood Extraction Kit. Based on the germline V gene (reference sequence), the CDR1 and CDR2 sequences are LNHDA and SQIVND. V is cut back by 1 base and J by 1 base, with 7 bases in the junction unmatched. The CDR3 starts with the cysteine, ends with the phenylalanine, and has 17 residues. Here the CDR3 DNA is all that survives: 51 bases in frame from base 1.

Sequencing was carried out using PBMCs. This chain is built from TRBV19 and TRBJ1-1; TRBD1 lines up with 9 middle nucleotides. This clonotype was sampled from a man between 18 and 35 years old in good health and CMV-seronegative. The DNA sequence reads TGTGCCAGTAGTATAGGTTGGACAGGGGCTACGAACACTGAAGCTTTCTTT. This yields the protein CASSIGWTGATNTEAFF.